This TCR beta chain is from a study of cytomegalovirus exposure and HLA in healthy donors. PCR employed 60 Vbeta and 13 Jbeta primers. As originally analysed: Later, 75 million to 100 million unique TCR beta chains were counted in an analysis, and roughly 11 million of them were shared. Sequenced by immunoSEQ multiplex PCR; TCRdb stores in-frame clones only, minus some. V, J and clone size reflect that table, while D and trimming were determined from the DNA. Of around 130,000 clones in the sample, just under 85% were seen once. Findings and caveats of the study: Reports credit the classifier with highly specific, highly sensitive diagnosis of cytomegalovirus status. The authors later linked a missense DCLRE1C variant to TCR beta V- and J-gene trimming.

At sampling all donors were nominally healthy, likely with unrecorded immune exposures. This clone was observed a few times. Its antigen is unidentified. This CDR3 has 18 amino acids. V was clipped by 1 base and J by 3 bases, with 19 bases between them. Germline V gene data show CDR1 as SGHNT and CDR2 as YYREEE (reference sequence). The receptor was derived from a boy aged 2 to 10 in good health and CMV-seronegative. This rearrangement joins TRBV5-4 to TRBJ1-4; D remains unclear. Sequencing was performed on PBMCs. CDR3 residues: CASSLRKGRWEANEKLFF. The DNA for the CDR3 is TGTGCCAGCAGCTTGAGAAAAGGGAGGTGGGAAGCTAATGAAAAACTGTTTTTT.